This T cell receptor beta chain comes out of a study of T cells after yellow fever vaccination. This clonotype was picked up a small number of times. Antigen: not known. V was shortened by 6 bases and J by 1 base, with 10 bases between the two germline ends. The CDR3 has 12 residues. Germline CDR1 and CDR2: SQVTM and ANQGSEA. Researchers made TCR cDNA using 5'RACE template switching, and this step added a universal primer site and UMIs. TCRdb re-analysed the 5' RACE reads in MiXCR, keeping a single row per CDR3 protein. This sample has some 320,000 distinct CDR3 sequences, with around 4.5% found just once. Study outcomes and limitations: Peaking on day 5 versus 15, the secondary response was faster but weaker. Clonotypes appearing in both CD4 and CD8 compartments existed, and their share was small. Clones from primary vaccination mostly reappeared after the booster (around 96% CD4, over 85% CD8).

This rearrangement joins TRBV29-1 to TRBJ2-7; D is unclear. Here the sequenced sample was PBMCs, taken 15 days after the yellow fever booster vaccination. The source of this sequence is a man aged 18 to 30 who received the YFV17D yellow fever vaccine. CDR3: CSVVDLSYEQYF. CDR3 nucleotide sequence: TGCAGCGTAGTCGACTTATCCTACGAGCAGTACTTC.